Presented here are 9 T cell receptor beta chains from one specimen sequenced in a study of CD8+ T cells in alopecia areata. cDNA serving as the sequencing template came from extracted, reverse transcribed RNA. Sequencing used immunoSEQ multiplex PCR; TCRdb keeps in-frame clones, though not all of them. The sample lists approximately 140,000 clones; 75% to 90% were seen once. This material consisted of CD8+ T cells sorted from blood, taken at week 0. These receptors all stem from a human donor with alopecia areata.

The chain links TRBV2 to TRBJ2-7; unclear D gene. V was cut by 3 bases and J by 6 bases, with 9 bases left in between. The CDR3 totals 12 residues. Per germline, CDR1 SNHLY and CDR2 FYNNEI. CDR3 DNA: TGTGCCAGCAGTGATTTTCTTTCCGAGCAGTACTTC. Amino acid sequence: CASSDFLSEQYF.

This clone was recorded once. J is TRBJ2-1 and V is TRBV23-1; 10 bases agree with TRBD2. TRBV23-1 is classed as an ORF, of uncertain function. With 0 bases clipped from V and 0 bases from J, the junction kept 11 bases outside the gene matches. The CDR3 consists of 20 residues. The CDR3 here is CASSQSTRAGGPSSYNEQFF. The CDR3 bases are TGCGCCAGCAGTCAATCGACGCGAGCGGGAGGGCCTTCCTCCTACAATGAGCAGTTCTTC.

V and J are TRBV29-1 and TRBJ2-1; D is ambiguous. V was cut by 1 base and J by 0 bases, with 13 bases left in between. There are 16 residues in the CDR3. CDR1 SQVTM and CDR2 ANQGSEA come from the germline V gene. CDR3 DNA: TGCAGCGTTGAAGGGCTTGTGGTTAGCTCCTACAATGAGCAGTTCTTC. Amino acid sequence: CSVEGLVVSSYNEQFF.

This clone was recorded a few times. This chain joins TRBV9 and TRBJ2-1; TRBD2 is a possible D gene (8 bases). The CDR3 loop spans 16 amino acids. The ends were cut back, 0 bases at V and 12 bases at J, with 22 bases in the middle. Germline V gives CDR1 SGDLS, CDR2 YYNGEE. CDR3 nucleotides: TGTGCCAGCAGCGTAGAGGGGGCTAGCGGGCCCCCCGGGCAGTTCTTC. Amino acids: CASSVEGASGPPGQFF.

This clone was seen a single time. The chain is built from TRBV27 and TRBJ2-7, with a possible D match to TRBD2 (5 bases). This CDR3 contains 14 residues. Trimming took off 5 bases at V and 2 bases at J, with 13 bases between the two ends. The V gene's germline CDR1 is MNHEY and CDR2 SMNVEV (reference sequence). In DNA, the CDR3 is TGTGCCAGCAGTCCCGGGGTCAGTACCTACGAGCAGTACTTC. As protein: CASSPGVSTYEQYF.

This chain links TRBV7-6 with TRBJ2-7, with D possibly TRBD1 on 5 matching bases. V dropped 1 base and J dropped 0 bases, with 7 bases sitting between them. There are 14 residues in the CDR3. Germline-derived CDR1 and CDR2 are SGHVS and FNYEAQ. CDR3 protein: CASSLDRSSYEQYF. CDR3 DNA: TGTGCCAGCAGCTTAGACAGGAGCTCCTACGAGCAGTACTTC.

This clone was seen only a few times. The chain combines TRBV11-2 with TRBJ2-3; TRBD2 aligns across 8 bases. Trimming cost V 8 bases and J 6 bases; bases outside gene matches: 10. The germline CDR1 and CDR2 sequences are SGHAT and FQNNGV. The length of the CDR3 is 14 residues. CDR3: CASRAGGGSDTQYF. The CDR3 DNA reads as TGTGCCAGCCGAGCGGGCGGGGGGTCGGATACGCAGTATTTT.

J is TRBJ2-4 and V is TRBV11-2; 7 nucleotides match TRBD2. The CDR3 runs 13 residues. Looked up from germline, CDR1 is SGHAT and CDR2 is FQNNGV. V dropped 3 bases and J dropped 7; count of bases not matched to a gene: 3. The CDR3 spells CASSFEGGNIQYF. CDR3 sequence (DNA): TGTGCCAGCAGCTTTGAGGGAGGGAACATTCAGTACTTC. Using reference TRBV11-2 and TRBJ2-4 for the parts outside the CDR3, the full variable domain is EAGVAQSPRYKIIEKRQSVAFWCNPISGHATLYWYQQILGQGPKLLIQFQNNGVVDDSQLPKDRFSAERLKGVDSTLKIQPAKLEDSAVYLCASSFEGGNIQYFGAGTRLSVL.

The chain carries TRBV5-6 and TRBJ1-3, with a tentative D call TRBD1 (6 bases). The CDR3 covers 13 residues. V was shortened by 4 bases and J by 4 bases, with 9 bases between the two germline ends. Germline CDR1 SGHDT, CDR2 YYEEEE. DNA for the CDR3: TGTGCCAGCAGCGCCGGACAGGGAAACACCATATATTTT. Its protein product is CASSAGQGNTIYF.